This entry concerns a single T cell receptor beta chain. The target of this receptor is not known. No base quality values were provided; no much bigger clone lies one nucleotide off. TCRbeta CDR3 regions were amplified from genomic DNA by means of the immunoSEQ Assay, a bias-controlled multiplex PCR. Under the source paper's analysis protocol: The number of nucleated cells in each sample was estimated by amplification of reference gene primers within the assay. To quantify the absolute abundance of each unique TCRbeta CDR3 rearrangement, sequence reads were collapsed and filtered. Productive Simpson clonality was computed per sample as the square root of Simpson's diversity index over productive rearrangements. TCRdb mirrors the immuneACCESS table, restricted to in-frame sequences. Some clones are absent from its copies; in checked studies, under half trace to an unresolved V gene, and the reason for the others is unknown. V, J and clone size are those of that table, while D and trimming were read from the DNA. This sample is represented by 180,000 or so clones; 70% to 85% of them were singletons. The leading ten clones occupy 13% of the sample.

Including cysteine and phenylalanine, the CDR3 has 15 amino acids. Only the CDR3 part of the read is kept: 45 bases, read in frame from the first base. CDR1 and CDR2 were assigned from the germline V gene as SGHRS and YFSETQ. The trim is 3 bases for V and 1 base for J, with a gap of 13 bases between the germline ends. The data were taken from a study of blood T cell repertoires in COVID-19 (dated by TCRdb to 2020 to 2021). Describing the broader study: The collaborator samples originated in the United States, Italy and Spain and spanned the acute and convalescent phases of COVID-19. The material from the prospective study consisted of cDNA or gDNA derived from T cells, B-cell-depleted T cells, or PBMCs. Deeply sampled blood TCRbeta repertoires from subjects exposed to, actively infected with, or recovered from COVID-19 were included in the dataset. A freely available public database, intended as a resource for researchers studying the immune response to SARS-CoV-2, is where the repertoires were released. Samples were obtained from the ongoing ImmuneRACE study (first 160 participants) and from 1,254 subjects provided by 6 global collaborators. The sample metadata nearly always contained a de-identified subject ID, COVID-19 status, age in years and sex. Where HLA class I and class II types were available, the types were taken from metadata supplied by the sample provider, not from assay-based typing.

A second Seattle source provided samples from volunteer blood donors who had recovered from COVID-19. Collaborating institutions collected whole blood in K2EDTA tubes following their own protocols. Collaborator samples were shipped for TCRbeta analysis as frozen whole blood, isolated PBMCs, or DNA extracted from either sample type. General findings and caveats noted by the study authors: Clinical and demographic metadata were provided uncurated, with the amount varying by source and participant.

Recombination linked TRBV5-1 to TRBJ1-1; D gene: possibly TRBD1, on 5 matching bases. The sequencing sample was made of peripheral blood. The clonotype was recovered from a man in his fifties who had recovered from COVID-19. This receptor carries the CDR3 CASSSPSTENTEAFF. The nucleotide sequence reads TGCGCCAGCAGCTCTCCGTCGACAGAGAACACTGAAGCTTTCTTT.